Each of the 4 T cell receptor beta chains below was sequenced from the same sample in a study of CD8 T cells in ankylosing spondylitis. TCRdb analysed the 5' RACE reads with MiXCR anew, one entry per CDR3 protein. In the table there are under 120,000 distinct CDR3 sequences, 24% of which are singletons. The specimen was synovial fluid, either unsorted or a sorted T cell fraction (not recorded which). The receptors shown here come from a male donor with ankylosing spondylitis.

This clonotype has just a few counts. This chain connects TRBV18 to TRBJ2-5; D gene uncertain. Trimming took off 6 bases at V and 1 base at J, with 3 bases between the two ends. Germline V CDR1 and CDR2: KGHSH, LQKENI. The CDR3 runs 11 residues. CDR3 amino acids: CASSRQETQYF. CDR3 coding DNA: TGTGCCAGCTCCCGCCAAGAGACCCAGTACTTC.

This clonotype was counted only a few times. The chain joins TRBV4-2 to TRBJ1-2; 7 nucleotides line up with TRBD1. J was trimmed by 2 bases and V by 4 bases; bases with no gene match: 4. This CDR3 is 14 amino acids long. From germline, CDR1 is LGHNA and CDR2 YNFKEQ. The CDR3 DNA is TGTGCCAGCAGCCCCCGGGACAGCAACTATGGCTACACCTTC. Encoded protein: CASSPRDSNYGYTF.

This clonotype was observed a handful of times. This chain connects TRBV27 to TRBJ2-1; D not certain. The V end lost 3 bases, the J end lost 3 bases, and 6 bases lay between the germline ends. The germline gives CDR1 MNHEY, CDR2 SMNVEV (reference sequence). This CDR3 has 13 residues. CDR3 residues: CASSFSYYNEQFF. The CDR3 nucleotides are TGTGCCAGCAGTTTTTCCTACTACAATGAGCAGTTCTTC.

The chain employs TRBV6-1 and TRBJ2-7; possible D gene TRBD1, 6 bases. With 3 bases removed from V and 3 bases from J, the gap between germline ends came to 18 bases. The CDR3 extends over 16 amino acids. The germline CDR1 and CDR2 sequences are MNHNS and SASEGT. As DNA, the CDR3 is TGTGCCAGCAGTGATGGGTGGGGACACAGGGACTACGAGCAGTACGTC. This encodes CASSDGWGHRDYEQYV.